This section outlines one TCR beta chain sequence together with its context. The antigen remains unidentified. The data were taken from a study of response to subunit inactivated influenza vaccine. Broader study findings: Authors suggested that a seasonal influenza vaccination recruits few new T cells each time.

TCRdb passed the RT-PCR reads through MiXCR, listing each CDR3 protein once. Of under 950,000 distinct CDR3 sequences in the sample, around 20% were seen once. Trimming cost V 2 bases and J 6 bases, with 19 bases left between them. Germline CDR1 MNHEY, CDR2 SVGAGI. This CDR3 region has 16 residues. This TCR derives from a man aged 45 to 65 who received an inactivated influenza vaccine. This material consisted of PBMCs from blood, taken roughly 5 days after vaccination. This chain links TRBV6-5 with TRBJ1-2, with D maybe TRBD1 (6 bases). The CDR3 DNA reads TGTGCCAGCAGTTACGACCGGGGGGGCAAGGTCGATGGCTACACCTTC. This gives the protein CASSYDRGGKVDGYTF.